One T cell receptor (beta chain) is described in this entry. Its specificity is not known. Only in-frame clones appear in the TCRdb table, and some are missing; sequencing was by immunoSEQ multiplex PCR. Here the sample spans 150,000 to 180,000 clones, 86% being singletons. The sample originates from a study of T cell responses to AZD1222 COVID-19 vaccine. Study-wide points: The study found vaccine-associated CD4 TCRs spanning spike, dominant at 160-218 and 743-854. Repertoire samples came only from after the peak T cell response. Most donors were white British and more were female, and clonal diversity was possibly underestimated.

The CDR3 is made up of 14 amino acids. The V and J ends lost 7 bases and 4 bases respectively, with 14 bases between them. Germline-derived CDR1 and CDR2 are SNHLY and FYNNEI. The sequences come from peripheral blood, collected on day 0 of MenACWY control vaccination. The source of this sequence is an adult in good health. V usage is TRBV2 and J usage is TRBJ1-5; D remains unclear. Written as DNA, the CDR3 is TGTGCCAGCATGCCGGGAGGGAGTAATCAGCCCCAGCATTTT. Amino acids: CASMPGGSNQPQHF.